The T cell receptor (beta chain) described here comes from a study of blood T cell repertoires in COVID-19. In the study overall: Acute and convalescent COVID-19 specimens originated in the United States, Italy and Spain. In each case, the material was cDNA or gDNA derived from T cells, B-cell-depleted T cells, or PBMCs.

In the authors' methods: Reference gene primers were amplified, and this amplification served to estimate nucleated cell counts. Generated by immunoSEQ multiplex PCR, the TCRdb table keeps only in-frame clones and is missing some. D and trimming come from the DNA, and the V and J calls and clone size come from that table. The sample holds about 250,000 clones, 80% to 85% seen once. This CDR3 comprises 14 residues. Looked up from germline, CDR1 is MGHDK and CDR2 is SYGVNS. V was cut by 5 bases and J by 3 bases, with 12 bases left in between. The sequencing input was peripheral blood. The chain links TRBV25-1 to TRBJ2-3; a weak D match, TRBD2 (6 bases). The sequence was collected from a man aged 35-49 years with acute or convalescent COVID-19. The chain's CDR3 is CASSRGIATDTQYF. For the CDR3, the DNA is TGTGCCAGCAGTCGGGGGATTGCGACAGATACGCAGTATTTT.